The clone carrying this T cell receptor (beta chain) was detected many times. The antigen is not known. The data are from a study of metastatic and nonmetastatic thyroid tumors. For the study at large: From malignant and benign thyroid patients, repertoires in blood and in tumor or nodule tissue were compared.

Thyroid surgery took place with no prior treatment in any patient. The CDR3 totals 13 residues. With V trimmed by 9 bases and J by 7 bases, 8 bases remained unmatched. Germline V gene data show CDR1 as WNHNN and CDR2 as SYGVQD (reference sequence). Study conclusions and caveats: For both blood and tumor, malignant thyroid tumors reportedly showed significantly higher TCR beta diversity than benign nodules did.

Per the original data handling: The study's classifier, a distant-metastasis tool for papillary thyroid cancer, was built using CDR3 differences across clinicopathological groups. TCRdb reassembled clones from the PCR reads with MiXCR. TCRdb, not the original authors, processed these V and J calls. The sample shows over 40,000 clones, around 25% of them seen only once. The receptor was derived from a male donor with papillary thyroid cancer or a benign thyroid nodule (not recorded which). Some clones in this sample may be carry-over from other donors' samples. The chain combines TRBV10-1 with TRBJ1-4, with 7 bases aligning to TRBD1. The sequenced sample was blood. The CDR3 nucleotides read TGCGCCAGGAATGACAGGGTGGCTGAAAAACTGTTTTTT. It specifies CARNDRVAEKLFF.